Below, 28 T cell receptor beta chains from the same sample are listed, as sequenced in a study of cytomegalovirus exposure and HLA in healthy donors. Both 60 Vbeta primers and 13 Jbeta primers went into the PCR. The repertoire was sequenced with immunoSEQ multiplex PCR; TCRdb's copy has only in-frame clones and lacks some. The sample has around 50,000 clones. Sequenced: PBMCs. The receptors shown here come from a middle-aged woman in good health and CMV-seronegative.

The CDR3, as DNA: TGTGCCAGCAGCTTGGGTAGCAGCACAGATACGCAGTATTTT. It codes for CASSLGSSTDTQYF. The rearrangement uses TRBV5-6 and TRBJ2-3; the D is unclear. The CDR3 consists of 14 residues. Trimming took off 0 bases at V and 0 bases at J, with 5 bases between the two ends. Per the germline V gene, CDR1 is SGHDT and CDR2 is YYEEEE. Combining the CDR3 with reference TRBV5-6 and TRBJ2-3 gives the whole variable domain DAGVTQSPTHLIKTRGQQVTLRCSPKSGHDTVSWYQQALGQGPQFIFQYYEEEERQRGNFPDRFSGHQFPNYSSELNVNALLLGDSALYLCASSLGSSTDTQYFGPGTRLTVL.

This rearrangement joins TRBV28 to TRBJ1-5; 7 nucleotides line up with TRBD1. CDR3 length equals 14 residues. Germline-derived CDR1 and CDR2 are MDHEN and SYDVKM. J lost 3 bases, V lost 10 bases, and 9 bases had no gene match. Here the CDR3 reads CATTPGTDNQPQHF. CDR3 DNA: TGTGCCACCACCCCCGGGACAGACAATCAGCCCCAGCATTTT. Filled out from reference TRBV28 and TRBJ1-5, the complete variable domain reads DVKVTQSSRYLVKRTGEKVFLECVQDMDHENMFWYRQDPGLGLRLIYFSYDVKMKEKGDIPEGYSVSREKKERFSLILESASTNQTSMYLCATTPGTDNQPQHFGDGTRLSIL.

The chain recombines TRBV6-1 with TRBJ1-1; D is ambiguous. V lost 0 bases to trimming and J lost 4 bases, with 6 bases between them. The V gene's germline CDR1 is MNHNS and CDR2 SASEGT. This CDR3 comprises 13 residues. The CDR3 sequence: CASSEARVTEAFF. The CDR3 DNA follows: TGTGCCAGCAGTGAAGCGAGGGTCACTGAAGCTTTCTTT.

V is TRBV18 and J is TRBJ1-2; D gene ambiguous. Trimming stripped 6 bases from V and 3 bases from J, with 14 bases between. Germline CDR1 and CDR2: KGHSH and LQKENI. This CDR3 is 14 amino acids long. This CDR3 reads CASSLSPGDYGYTF. The DNA of the CDR3 is TGTGCCAGCTCCCTAAGCCCCGGGGACTATGGCTACACCTTC.

The chain has TRBV9 and TRBJ2-5; 7 bases are shared with TRBD1. The length of the CDR3 is 15 residues. V lost 5 bases and J lost 5; bases outside the gene matches: 12. The V gene's germline CDR1 is SGDLS and CDR2 YYNGEE. CDR3 protein: CASSSDPGGPETQYF. As DNA, the CDR3 is TGTGCCAGCAGTTCAGATCCAGGGGGTCCGGAGACCCAGTACTTC. Full variable domain (rest looked up from reference TRBV9 and TRBJ2-5): DSGVTQTPKHLITATGQRVTLRCSPRSGDLSVYWYQQSLDQGLQFLIQYYNGEERAKGNILERFSAQQFPDLHSELNLSSLELGDSALYFCASSSDPGGPETQYFGPGTRLLVL.

The gene calls are TRBV6-1 and TRBJ1-1, with D perhaps TRBD1 (6 bases). Per the germline V gene, CDR1 is MNHNS and CDR2 is SASEGT. The V end was cut by 10 bases, the J end by 5 bases, with 17 bases between. The CDR3 contains 13 residues. The DNA of the CDR3 is TGTGCCACCTCCGCAACAGGGATTACTGAAGCTTTCTTT. Protein: CATSATGITEAFF.

The rearrangement joins TRBV10-2 to TRBJ2-1; weak D call: TRBD2 (5 bases). The CDR3 has 13 residues. CDR1 is WSHSY and CDR2 is SAAADI in the germline V gene. Trimming removed 6 bases from V and 4 bases from J, with 10 bases in between. In nucleotides, the CDR3 is TGCGCCAGCAGACGCGGGTCTTACAATGAGCAGTTCTTC. Protein: CASRRGSYNEQFF.

For this clone: In the same sample, other DNA sequences code for this CDR3. The gene calls are TRBV18 and TRBJ2-7; a possible D gene is TRBD2 (5 bases). This CDR3 comprises 13 residues. CDR1 is KGHSH and CDR2 is LQKENI in the germline V gene. The ends were cut back, 3 bases at V and 6 bases at J, with 12 bases in the middle. CDR3 DNA: TGTGCCAGCTCACCCCTTGCGGGCGGCGAGCAGTACTTC. Protein product: CASSPLAGGEQYF.

The J gene is TRBJ1-4, the V gene TRBV6-1, with 9 positions matching TRBD1. With V trimmed by 4 bases and J by 8 bases, 8 bases remained unmatched. Germline loops: CDR1 MNHNS, CDR2 SASEGT. CDR3 length: 15 residues. Here the CDR3 DNA reads TGTGCCAGCAGTGCCAAGGGACAGGGAACGGAAAAACTGTTTTTT. Its protein product is CASSAKGQGTEKLFF.

This chain links TRBV6-5 with TRBJ2-1; D perhaps matches TRBD2 (6 bases). The CDR3 has 15 residues. V shed 1 base and J shed 6 bases, with 13 bases lying between them. Germline V lookup: CDR1 MNHEY, CDR2 SVGAGI. This CDR3 reads CASSYYPLEGNEQFF. The CDR3 region has the DNA TGTGCCAGCAGTTACTACCCCCTGGAGGGCAATGAGCAGTTCTTC.

The V and J genes are TRBV19 and TRBJ2-3, with 7 bases aligning to TRBD2. Germline loops: CDR1 LNHDA, CDR2 SQIVND (reference sequence). CDR3 length equals 13 residues. Trimming took 0 bases from V and 8 from J; bases not matched to a gene: 2. CDR3 sequence reads: CASSIDSGGTQYF. The CDR3 nucleotides are TGTGCCAGTAGTATAGACTCGGGGGGTACGCAGTATTTT.

The CDR3 DNA sequence: TGTGCCAGCAGACTTGCGGGATTTGGCTACACCTTC. It translates to CASRLAGFGYTF. This chain joins TRBV28 and TRBJ1-2; D is uncertain. Germline V gene sequence: CDR1 MDHEN, CDR2 SYDVKM. The CDR3 has 12 residues. V was shortened by 6 bases and J by 7 bases, with 12 bases between the two germline ends.

The chain joins TRBV27 to TRBJ2-1; tentatively, D is TRBD2 (5 bases). Germline V CDR1 and CDR2: MNHEY, SMNVEV (reference sequence). The CDR3 is 14 amino acids. Trimming stripped 10 bases from V and 5 bases from J, with 18 bases between. The CDR3 reads CATSGTELDNEQFF. The CDR3 DNA reads as TGTGCCACCTCGGGAACAGAGTTGGACAATGAGCAGTTCTTC.

The V and J genes are TRBV19 and TRBJ2-2; TRBD2 agrees at 16 bases. V was pared by 4 bases and J by 0 bases, with 8 bases of the junction left unmatched. CDR1 is LNHDA, CDR2 SQIVND, per germline (reference sequence). The CDR3 contains 20 residues. The CDR3 sequence: CASSKGAGTSGRANTGELFF. Written as DNA, the CDR3 is TGTGCCAGTAGTAAGGGAGCCGGGACTAGCGGGAGGGCGAACACCGGGGAGCTGTTTTTT.

This rearrangement joins TRBV11-3 to TRBJ2-7; the match to TRBD1 covers 7 bases. Germline loops: CDR1 SGHNT, CDR2 YENEEA. The CDR3 length is 14 residues. The V gene end was trimmed by 5 bases and the J gene end by 2 bases; junction bases not matched to a gene: 6. DNA for the CDR3: TGTGCCAGCAGCGCACAGGGGTCCGCCTACGAGCAGTACTTC. Amino acid sequence: CASSAQGSAYEQYF.

This rearrangement joins TRBV30 to TRBJ1-1; D is uncertain. V shed 2 bases and J shed 1 base, with 17 bases lying between them. CDR1 and CDR2 (germline): GTSNPN, SVGIG (reference sequence). The CDR3 sequence is 16 residues long. This chain's CDR3 is CAWSFFLGGSNTEAFF. In DNA form, the CDR3 reads TGTGCCTGGAGTTTTTTCTTGGGCGGGTCGAACACTGAAGCTTTCTTT.

This chain uses TRBV5-1 with TRBJ1-4; the D is unclear. This CDR3 contains 14 residues. CDR1 SGHRS and CDR2 YFSETQ come from the germline V gene. V was cut by 3 bases and J by 2 bases, with 8 bases left in between. In DNA, the CDR3 is TGCGCCAGCAGCTCTGACGGGACTAATGAAAAACTGTTTTTT. Its protein product is CASSSDGTNEKLFF.

This chain joins TRBV4-1 and TRBJ2-5; a possible D gene is TRBD2 (6 bases). Looked up from germline, CDR1 is MGHRA and CDR2 is YSYEKL. The CDR3 consists of 16 residues. V was trimmed by 0 bases and J by 5 bases, leaving 16 bases between them. The DNA for the CDR3 is TGCGCCAGCAGCCAAGATCCAGGGAGGACTGGGGAGACCCAGTACTTC. Translation: CASSQDPGRTGETQYF.

The gene calls are TRBV5-1 and TRBJ2-3; 7 positions match TRBD2. The V gene's germline CDR1 is SGHRS and CDR2 YFSETQ. This CDR3 has 12 residues. Germline trimming cut 7 bases from V and 4 bases from J; bases unmatched to any gene: 3. CDR3 DNA sequence: TGCGCCAGCGGGAGGGCAGCAGATACGCAGTATTTT. Residues: CASGRAADTQYF. Drawing the rest from reference TRBV5-1 and TRBJ2-3, the complete variable domain is KAGVTQTPRYLIKTRGQQVTLSCSPISGHRSVSWYQQTPGQGLQFLFEYFSETQRNKGNFPGRFSGRQFSNSRSEMNVSTLELGDSALYLCASGRAADTQYFGPGTRLTVL.

This chain joins TRBV9 and TRBJ2-3; no clear D. Germline lookup yields CDR1 SGDLS and CDR2 YYNGEE. The CDR3 is 15 amino acids. Deletions cut 0 bases from V and 2 bases from J, with 10 bases between. The chain's CDR3 is CASSVVAQPTDTQYF. The CDR3 coding sequence is TGTGCCAGCAGCGTAGTAGCCCAACCCACAGATACGCAGTATTTT. The full variable domain, in which reference TRBV9 and TRBJ2-3 provide the parts outside the CDR3, is DSGVTQTPKHLITATGQRVTLRCSPRSGDLSVYWYQQSLDQGLQFLIQYYNGEERAKGNILERFSAQQFPDLHSELNLSSLELGDSALYFCASSVVAQPTDTQYFGPGTRLTVL.

V gene TRBV6-5 combines with J gene TRBJ2-1; 9 positions match TRBD2. Germline V gene lookup returns CDR1 MNHEY and CDR2 SVGAGI. The V gene end was trimmed by 0 bases and the J gene end by 10 bases; junction bases not matched to a gene: 1. CDR3 length: 13 residues. CDR3 nucleotides: TGTGCCAGCAGTTACTCGCGGGGGGGGGAGCAGTTCTTC. Translated, it gives CASSYSRGGEQFF.

The chain combines TRBV6-5 with TRBJ1-1, with unresolved D. The CDR3 contains 13 residues. Germline CDR1 is MNHEY and CDR2 is SVGAGI. Deletions cut 7 bases from V and 3 bases from J, with 12 bases between. CDR3 sequence: CASTPAGHTEAFF. Written as DNA, the CDR3 is TGTGCCAGCACCCCTGCGGGCCACACTGAAGCTTTCTTT.

The chain employs TRBV11-2 and TRBJ2-7, with TRBD2 matching 12 bases. V lost 5 bases, J lost 5 bases, and 7 bases stayed unmatched. Per the germline V gene, CDR1 is SGHAT and CDR2 is FQNNGV. The CDR3 covers 15 residues. The chain's CDR3 is CASSARTSGIHEQYF. The CDR3 DNA sequence: TGTGCCAGCAGCGCACGGACTAGCGGGATCCACGAGCAGTACTTC.

CDR3 in amino acids: CASSLGGTSGYEQYF. Here the CDR3 DNA reads TGTGCCAGCAGCTTAGGCGGGACTAGCGGATACGAGCAGTACTTC. The chain combines TRBV7-8 with TRBJ2-5; 11 bases map to TRBD2. TRBJ2-7 matches the DNA end more closely, so the J call is doubtful. Germline CDR1 and CDR2: SGHVS and FQNEAQ. The CDR3 has 15 residues.

This rearrangement joins TRBV7-2 to TRBJ2-7; TRBD2 aligns across 11 bases. V lost 5 bases, J lost 5 bases, and 8 bases stayed unmatched. Germline lookup yields CDR1 SGHTA and CDR2 FQGNSA. The CDR3 has 15 amino acids. This chain's CDR3 is CASSLLAGGPHEQYF. CDR3 bases: TGTGCCAGCAGCCTGTTAGCGGGAGGGCCCCACGAGCAGTACTTC.

Here the CDR3 DNA reads TGTGCCAGCAGCTTTCAAACCGGGACAGACTCTGGAAACACCATATATTTT. It translates to CASSFQTGTDSGNTIYF. V is TRBV7-8 and J is TRBJ1-3, with 7 bases identical to TRBD1. This CDR3 spans 17 amino acids. The trim removed 3 bases at V and 0 bases at J, leaving 8 bases unmatched. CDR1 and CDR2 from the germline V gene are SGHVS and FQNEAQ.

J is TRBJ2-2 and V is TRBV10-3, with no clear D. Per the germline V gene, CDR1 is ENHRY and CDR2 is SYGVKD. This CDR3 has 12 residues. V dropped 6 bases and J dropped 6 bases, with 8 bases sitting between them. DNA of the CDR3: TGTGCCATCAGGAGCGATTCCGGGGAGCTGTTTTTT. Translating gives CAIRSDSGELFF.

The V gene is TRBV6-6, the J gene TRBJ2-1; no clear D. Trimming took off 2 bases at V and 0 bases at J, with 8 bases between the two ends. This CDR3 contains 15 residues. Germline V gene lookup returns CDR1 MNHNY and CDR2 SVGAGI (reference sequence). CDR3 sequence: CASSYVTSSYNEQFF. The CDR3 DNA reads as TGTGCCAGCAGTTACGTCACGAGCTCCTACAATGAGCAGTTCTTC.